The 5 T cell receptor beta chains below all came from one sample that was sequenced in a study of T-cell reconstitution after alpha-beta-depleted transplantation in children. Unique molecular identifiers were used to barcode this TCRbeta library. Using its own MiXCR run on the PCR reads, TCRdb lists one record per CDR3 protein. The data show nearly 400,000 distinct CDR3 sequences, roughly 20% seen once. The sequences come from PBMCs from the stem cell graft donor, collected from the stem cell graft. Source of these receptors: a human donor who donated a stem cell graft to a child with acute myeloid leukemia.

This clonotype has only a few counts. The V and J genes are TRBV12-3 or TRBV12-4 and TRBJ2-7, with 8 bases fitting TRBD2. The CDR3 loop spans 14 amino acids. The V segment lost 7 bases and the J segment 5 bases; nucleotides outside the gene matches: 10. The CDR3 DNA is TGTGCCAGCACCAAGCGGGGGCTAAGTAACGAGCAGTACTTC. Encoded protein: CASTKRGLSNEQYF.

This clonotype was recorded a few times. The rearrangement links TRBV25-1 to TRBJ1-1; D might be TRBD1 (5 bases). V was shortened by 4 bases and J by 7 bases, with 16 bases between the two germline ends. Germline CDR1 is MGHDK and CDR2 is SYGVNS. The CDR3 extends over 14 amino acids. The CDR3 loop reads CASSGLLGAGEAFF. Here the CDR3 DNA reads TGTGCCAGCAGTGGACTACTCGGGGCGGGTGAAGCTTTCTTT.

This sequence joins TRBV3-1 and TRBJ2-4; D remains unclear. Germline-derived CDR1 and CDR2 are LGHDT and YNNKEL (reference sequence). V was pared by 2 bases and J by 5 bases, with 10 bases between. The CDR3 contains 14 residues. CDR3 nucleotides: TGTGCCAGCAGCCAACCATCGGAGCAAAACATTCAGTACTTC. This translates into CASSQPSEQNIQYF.

The gene calls are TRBV7-2 and TRBJ1-1; weak D call: TRBD1 (5 bases). This CDR3 has 11 residues. Trimming cost V 2 bases and J 11 bases, with 9 bases left between them. Germline values: CDR1 SGHTA, CDR2 FQGNSA. CDR3 nucleotide sequence: TGTGCCAGCAGCTTAAACAGGAGGGCTTTCTTT. Translating it yields CASSLNRRAFF. Filled out from reference TRBV7-2 and TRBJ1-1, the complete variable domain reads GAGVSQSPSNKVTEKGKDVELRCDPISGHTALYWYRQSLGQGLEFLIYFQGNSAPDKSGLPSDRFSAERTGGSVSTLTIQRTQQEDSAVYLCASSLNRRAFFGQGTRLTVV.

This clonotype was counted a few times. The chain carries TRBV28 and TRBJ1-1; TRBD1 matches at 7 bases. Germline V gene sequence: CDR1 MDHEN, CDR2 SYDVKM. J was trimmed by 0 bases and V by 8 bases; bases with no gene match: 6. The CDR3 sequence is 14 residues long. CDR3: CASGDSTMNTEAFF. CDR3 DNA sequence: TGTGCCAGCGGGGACAGCACCATGAACACTGAAGCTTTCTTT.